These T cell receptor beta chains were read from a single sample in a study of blood T cell repertoires in COVID-19. Sequencing used immunoSEQ multiplex PCR; TCRdb keeps in-frame clones, though not all of them. The table lists a few hundred thousand clones, roughly nine tenths of them singletons. The sequenced material came from peripheral blood. The receptors shown here come from a man in his sixties with acute or convalescent COVID-19. The conserved cysteine and the conserved F or W are not part of the CDR3 here.

v_call cdr3_aa
TRBV15 ATSRDQGLRNEQF
TRBV5-1 ASSLTGLGTEAF
TRBV6-4 ASSEEYRADYGYT
TRBV19 ATQDRGSYNSPLH
TRBV19 ASRQRGSSYEQY
TRBV6-5 ASSRSTRRDNEQF
TRBV6-6 ASSRGEVEVNYNEQF
TRBV4-2 ASSQNPTSGELF
TRBV7-2 ASSLKLGASVRYT
TRBV30 AWSVMAMDSPLH
TRBV6-5 ASTLGQWSYEQY
TRBV10-3 AISESVRENSPLH
TRBV14 ASSQDLGQGTFTDTQY
TRBV5-1 ASSNTGAGNTIY
TRBV5-3 ARSPGLAGGRTGELF
TRBV7-7 ASSQGQADSPLH
TRBV28 ASSTTPSNQPQH
TRBV30 AWSVVAGVSGANVLT
TRBV30 AWIPSGGRSNQPQH
TRBV5-6 ASSTFRGNTGELF